This is a list of T cell receptor beta chains from one sample in a study of vaccination and CD4 T cells after COVID-19. TCRdb reanalysed the PCR reads using MiXCR and keeps one entry per CDR3 protein. Counted here are about 12,000 distinct CDR3 sequences, under 35% occurring once; the ten biggest clones make up 34%. Their antigen targets remain unknown. Sequencing was performed on CD4+ T cells from blood, cultured in vitro, taken before SARS-CoV-2 vaccination. Receptor source: a human donor who received a COVID-19 vaccine. The CDR3 runs from the conserved cysteine through the conserved F or W. Each record gives: V gene, clone size, D gene, J gene, CDR3 protein, CDR3 DNA. The D gene is left open where the match is weak. Size is omitted from some rows. Given values are once, few, many or a class for expanded clones.

TRBV10-3	few	NA	TRBJ2-7	CAISTPGAIGEQYF	TGTGCCATCAGTACTCCGGGGGCCATTGGGGAGCAGTACTTC
TRBV24-1	NA	TRBD1	TRBJ2-1	CATSDLRGRDEQFF	TGTGCCACCAGTGATTTGAGGGGGCGGGATGAGCAGTTCTTC
TRBV7-9	few	TRBD1	TRBJ2-7	CASSPSAGGIGHYYEQYF	TGTGCCAGCAGCCCGAGTGCAGGGGGCATCGGCCACTACTACGAGCAGTACTTC
TRBV19	few	NA	TRBJ1-5	CASKNEEHSNQPQHF	TGTGCCAGTAAAAACGAGGAACACAGCAATCAGCCCCAGCATTTT
TRBV5-1	NA	TRBD2	TRBJ2-3	CASSLILAGSTDTQYF	TGCGCCAGCAGCTTGATTTTAGCGGGGAGCACAGATACGCAGTATTTT
TRBV27	NA	NA	TRBJ2-1	CASSTRGYNEQFF	TGTGCCAGCAGTACCCGCGGGTACAATGAGCAGTTCTTC
TRBV10-2	NA	NA	TRBJ1-5	CASRRGFDQPQHF	TGCGCCAGCCGACGGGGTTTTGATCAGCCCCAGCATTTT
TRBV15	NA	NA	TRBJ2-7	CATSRDFGGGEYEQYF	TGTGCCACCAGCAGAGATTTCGGGGGTGGCGAGTACGAGCAGTACTTC
TRBV6-1	NA	TRBD2	TRBJ2-7	CASRGVTRSSYEQYF	TGTGCCAGCCGGGGGGTAACCCGAAGCTCCTACGAGCAGTACTTC
TRBV12-3/TRBV12-4	few	TRBD1	TRBJ1-5	CASRPGTGLNQPQHF	TGTGCCAGCAGGCCCGGGACAGGCTTAAATCAGCCCCAGCATTTT
TRBV20-1	NA	TRBD1	TRBJ1-4	CSARPDRDNEKLFF	TGCAGTGCTCGGCCCGACAGGGACAATGAAAAACTGTTTTTT
TRBV18	once	TRBD1	TRBJ2-2	CASSPQSGQDGGELFF	TGTGCCAGCTCACCACAATCGGGACAGGACGGCGGGGAGCTGTTTTTT
TRBV12-3/TRBV12-4	NA	TRBD1	TRBJ1-1	CASRTGYHTEAFF	TGTGCCAGCCGGACAGGGTATCACACTGAAGCTTTCTTT
TRBV12-5	few	NA	TRBJ1-2	CASHGATPPYGYTF	TGTGCTAGTCATGGGGCGACGCCTCCCTATGGCTACACCTTC
TRBV18	once	TRBD1	TRBJ1-1	CASSPTGGRAEAFF	TGTGCCAGCTCACCAACAGGGGGCAGGGCTGAAGCTTTCTTT
TRBV12-3/TRBV12-4	once	NA	TRBJ2-1	CASSTRYNEQFF	TGTGCCAGCAGTACTAGATACAATGAGCAGTTCTTC
TRBV24-1	few	NA	TRBJ2-3	CATSNWGAGTDTQYF	TGTGCCACCAGCAATTGGGGGGCTGGCACAGATACGCAGTATTTT
TRBV6-1	NA	TRBD1	TRBJ1-2	CASRDTGGDGYTF	TGTGCCAGCAGGGATACAGGGGGAGATGGCTACACCTTC
TRBV6-5	NA	NA	TRBJ1-1	CASSLIPGGGPGTEAFF	TGTGCCAGCAGTTTGATCCCCGGAGGGGGGCCTGGCACTGAAGCTTTCTTT
TRBV6-1	few	NA	TRBJ1-3	CASRASGNTIYF	TGTGCCAGCAGAGCTTCAGGAAACACCATATATTTT
TRBV5-1	NA	NA	TRBJ2-7	CASSRSTGGTPYEQYF	TGCGCCAGCAGTCGAAGTACTGGGGGTACCCCCTACGAGCAGTACTTC
TRBV7-9	NA	TRBD1	TRBJ1-2	CASSLQGAPNYGYTF	TGTGCCAGCAGCTTACAGGGGGCGCCTAACTATGGCTACACCTTC
TRBV30	few	TRBD1	TRBJ1-1	CAWTQTGALNTEAFF	TGTGCCTGGACCCAGACAGGGGCTTTGAACACTGAAGCTTTCTTT
TRBV20-1	NA	TRBD2	TRBJ2-7	CSALLAGGYEQYF	TGCAGTGCTCTACTAGCGGGGGGCTACGAGCAGTACTTC
TRBV21-1	NA	NA	TRBJ2-7	CASSKEDRAIWHEQYF	TGTGCCAGCAGCAAAGAGGACAGGGCGATATGGCACGAGCAGTACTTC
TRBV7-2	few	NA	TRBJ1-3	CASRYGTGPYSGNTIYF	TGTGCCAGCAGATACGGTACAGGACCGTACTCTGGAAACACCATATATTTT
TRBV6-1	few	TRBD1	TRBJ1-2	CASSVTGPNYGYTF	TGTGCCAGCAGCGTGACAGGGCCCAACTATGGCTACACCTTC
TRBV12-3/TRBV12-4	NA	NA	TRBJ1-1	CASRRDFKQAFF	TGTGCCAGCAGAAGGGATTTCAAACAAGCTTTCTTT
TRBV12-5	NA	TRBD2	TRBJ2-7	CASERGISYEQYF	TGTGCTAGTGAGCGGGGGATCTCCTACGAGCAGTACTTC
TRBV10-2	NA	TRBD2	TRBJ2-3	CASRGDRGRTSGGDHRTDTQYF	TGCGCCAGCAGGGGGGACAGGGGTCGGACTAGCGGGGGCGATCACCGCACAGATACGCAGTATTTT
TRBV11-3	NA	NA	TRBJ1-2	CASSEDSGDYGYTF	TGTGCCAGCAGCGAGGACAGTGGCGACTATGGCTACACCTTC
TRBV11-3	NA	NA	TRBJ2-5	CASSLAGTLKETQYF	TGTGCCAGCAGCTTAGCCGGGACTTTAAAAGAGACCCAGTACTTC
TRBV5-3	NA	NA	TRBJ1-1	CARSSAGMNTEAFF	TGTGCCAGAAGCTCGGCCGGGATGAACACTGAAGCTTTCTTT
TRBV12-3/TRBV12-4	few	NA	TRBJ2-7	CASRRGGGNSYEQYF	TGTGCCAGCAGGCGGGGAGGCGGAAACTCCTACGAGCAGTACTTC
TRBV7-3	few	NA	TRBJ1-2	CASRLFWGRDNF	TGTGCCAGCAGGCTCTTTTGGGGACGAGATAATTTC
TRBV20-1	few	NA	TRBJ1-3	CSAREGGGPGNTIYF	TGCAGTGCTAGAGAAGGGGGAGGACCTGGAAACACCATATATTTT
TRBV5-1	few	TRBD2	TRBJ2-5	CASSLGTSFGETQYF	TGCGCCAGCAGCCTCGGGACTAGCTTTGGAGAGACCCAGTACTTC
TRBV20-1	NA	NA	TRBJ1-1	CSARVQGIGAFF	TGCAGTGCTAGGGTACAGGGAATCGGGGCTTTCTTT
TRBV11-2	NA	NA	TRBJ2-7	CASSPDSYEQYF	TGTGCCAGCAGCCCGGACAGTTACGAGCAGTACTTC
TRBV7-2	NA	TRBD1	TRBJ2-7	CASSLAEGQGYEQYF	TGTGCCAGCAGCTTAGCGGAGGGACAGGGCTACGAGCAGTACTTC
TRBV5-4	few	NA	TRBJ1-1	CASSPTPNTEAFF	TGTGCCAGCAGCCCCACTCCGAACACTGAAGCTTTCTTT
TRBV19	NA	NA	TRBJ2-5	CASSAGVGTVGETQYF	TGTGCCAGTAGTGCGGGGGTCGGGACAGTTGGAGAGACCCAGTACTTC
TRBV20-1	NA	NA	TRBJ1-1	CSARGYGGGRTEAFF	TGCAGTGCTAGGGGTTACGGCGGGGGACGCACTGAAGCTTTCTTT
TRBV5-1	NA	NA	TRBJ1-1	CASSSTGGLRAFF	TGCGCCAGCAGCTCCACCGGCGGGCTTAGGGCTTTCTTT
TRBV30	NA	NA	TRBJ2-7	CAWSPLGAGSSSYEQYF	TGTGCCTGGAGCCCGCTCGGCGCGGGGAGCTCTTCCTACGAGCAGTACTTC
TRBV6-1	NA	NA	TRBJ2-7	CASRRTYSYEQYF	TGTGCCAGCAGACGGACATACTCCTACGAGCAGTACTTC